A single sample is the source of the 19 T cell receptor beta chains below, sequenced in a study of blood T cell repertoires in COVID-19. Libraries were prepared by immunoSEQ multiplex PCR; TCRdb keeps only in-frame clonotypes and omits some of them. The data show about 360,000 clones, roughly 86% seen once. Sequencing used peripheral blood. The receptors come from a human donor in a cohort sampled during active COVID-19.

The CDR3 nucleotides are TGTGCCAGCAGGCCACCCGGGGTCGGGGAGCTGTTTTTT. This translates into CASRPPGVGELFF. The chain is built from TRBV7-6 and TRBJ2-2; a possible D gene is TRBD2 (5 bases). This CDR3 has 13 amino acids. V shed 6 bases and J shed 7 bases, with 12 bases lying between them. Germline V CDR1 and CDR2: SGHVS, FNYEAQ. Looking up the rest from reference TRBV7-6 and TRBJ2-2 gives the full variable domain: GAGVSQSPRYKVTKRGQDVALRCDPISGHVSLYWYRQALGQGPEFLTYFNYEAQQDKSGLPNDRFSAERPEGSISTLTIQRTEQRDSAMYRCASRPPGVGELFFGEGSRLTVL.

The chain is built from TRBV5-1 and TRBJ2-1, with 9 bases aligning to TRBD2. The CDR3 runs 19 residues. Germline CDR1 and CDR2: SGHRS and YFSETQ. Trimming cost V 0 bases and J 2 bases; bases outside gene matches: 12. The CDR3 DNA follows: TGCGCCAGCAGCTTGGGCCCGTTCTGGCGGGAGGGACCCTACAATGAGCAGTTCTTC. This gives the protein CASSLGPFWREGPYNEQFF.

J is TRBJ2-5 and V is TRBV5-1; TRBD2 matches 10 bases. Germline V gene lookup returns CDR1 SGHRS and CDR2 YFSETQ. With 0 bases clipped from V and 1 base from J, the junction kept 3 bases outside the gene matches. CDR3 length: 16 amino acids. DNA of the CDR3: TGCGCCAGCAGCTTGGGTAGCGGGGGGTTCCAAGAGACCCAGTACTTC. It codes for CASSLGSGGFQETQYF.

This chain connects TRBV5-1 to TRBJ1-1; 7 positions match TRBD1. This CDR3 comprises 15 residues. V was pared by 4 bases and J by 0 bases, with 6 bases of the junction left unmatched. The germline CDR1 and CDR2 sequences are SGHRS and YFSETQ. The CDR3, as DNA: TGCGCCAGCAGCCTATCAGGACAGGTGAACACTGAAGCTTTCTTT. Translating it yields CASSLSGQVNTEAFF.

This clone has a single count. The chain is built from TRBV5-1 and TRBJ2-3, with 10 bases matching TRBD2. The CDR3 runs to 15 residues. J lost 4 bases, V lost 4 bases, and 6 bases had no gene match. From germline, CDR1 is SGHRS and CDR2 YFSETQ. The CDR3 loop is CASSALAGAPDTQYF. CDR3 sequence (DNA): TGCGCCAGCAGCGCCCTAGCGGGAGCCCCAGATACGCAGTATTTT.

The V and J genes are TRBV9 and TRBJ2-7; D might be TRBD1 (6 bases). Germline V gives CDR1 SGDLS, CDR2 YYNGEE. The CDR3 is 12 residues long. Trimming stripped 4 bases from V and 9 bases from J, with 14 bases between. CDR3 sequence reads: CASSPGGVVQYF. Here the CDR3 DNA reads TGTGCCAGCAGCCCTGGGGGCGTGGTGCAGTACTTC.

The CDR3 region has the DNA TGTGCCAGTAGTATAGAGGTGCGCGGACCAGGGCAGCCCCAGCATTTT. This translates into CASSIEVRGPGQPQHF. The chain combines TRBV19 with TRBJ1-5, with D maybe TRBD1 (5 bases). The V and J ends lost 0 bases and 7 bases respectively, with 16 bases between them. Germline values: CDR1 LNHDA, CDR2 SQIVND (reference sequence). The CDR3 loop spans 16 amino acids.

J is TRBJ2-1 and V is TRBV7-6; 7 bases are shared with TRBD2. The germline gives CDR1 SGHVS, CDR2 FNYEAQ. CDR3 length: 14 residues. The ends lost 6 bases at V and 8 bases at J; junction bases unmatched: 10. The CDR3 loop reads CASRFGLDLDEQFF. DNA for the CDR3: TGTGCCAGCAGATTTGGACTAGACCTCGATGAGCAGTTCTTC.

This sequence joins TRBV3-1 (or the pseudogene TRBV3-2) and TRBJ1-3; the D is unclear. This CDR3 comprises 15 residues. The V end was cut by 0 bases, the J end by 2 bases, with 8 bases between. In germline, CDR1 is LGHDT, CDR2 YNNKEL (reference sequence). CDR3 in amino acids: CASSQEPRTGNTIYF. CDR3 DNA: TGTGCCAGCAGCCAAGAACCCAGAACTGGAAACACCATATATTTT.

This clone came up once. This rearrangement joins TRBV19 to TRBJ2-5, with TRBD1 identical over 7 bases. J was trimmed by 0 bases and V by 8 bases; bases with no gene match: 9. Germline CDR1 LNHDA, CDR2 SQIVND (reference sequence). The CDR3 consists of 15 residues. The CDR3 region is CASAPGQTHQETQYF. CDR3 nucleotide sequence: TGTGCCAGTGCCCCGGGACAGACGCACCAAGAGACCCAGTACTTC.

This chain joins TRBV29-1 and TRBJ2-3; D unclear. This CDR3 is built from 14 residues. V shed 7 bases and J shed 0 bases, with 14 bases lying between them. CDR1 and CDR2 from the germline V gene are SQVTM and ANQGSEA. The chain's CDR3 is CSASAPMSTDTQYF. As DNA, the CDR3 is TGCAGCGCGTCCGCGCCAATGAGCACAGATACGCAGTATTTT.

V usage is TRBV10-3 and J usage is TRBJ2-1; TRBD2 matches 9 bases. Germline loops: CDR1 ENHRY, CDR2 SYGVKD. After removal of 1 base from V and 0 bases from J, the junction contained 13 bases not matched to a gene. The CDR3 sequence is 20 residues long. For the CDR3, the DNA is TGTGCCATCAGTGAGTTGTCCCCGACTAGCGGCCGACTCTCCTACAATGAGCAGTTCTTC. Translation gives CAISELSPTSGRLSYNEQFF.

V gene TRBV7-6 combines with J gene TRBJ2-1; 12 nucleotides agree with TRBD2. Losses at the gene ends were 6 bases for V and 8 bases for J; bases not matched to a gene: 11. The germline V gene encodes CDR1 SGHVS and CDR2 FNYEAQ. CDR3 length: 16 amino acids. The CDR3 reads CASSPTSGRLYHEQFF. The CDR3 DNA sequence: TGTGCCAGCAGTCCCACTAGCGGGAGGTTGTATCATGAGCAGTTCTTC.

The chain recombines TRBV11-2 with TRBJ1-1, with D uncertain. Germline assignment: CDR1 SGHAT and CDR2 FQNNGV. The CDR3 contains 15 residues. Trimming removed 1 base from V and 3 bases from J, with 12 bases in between. The CDR3 region is CASSLVHRTYTEAFF. CDR3 bases: TGTGCCAGCAGCTTAGTTCACAGAACTTACACTGAAGCTTTCTTT. The variable domain in full, with the rest retrieved from reference TRBV11-2 and TRBJ1-1, is EAGVAQSPRYKIIEKRQSVAFWCNPISGHATLYWYQQILGQGPKLLIQFQNNGVVDDSQLPKDRFSAERLKGVDSTLKIQPAKLEDSAVYLCASSLVHRTYTEAFFGQGTRLTVV.

The CDR3 DNA reads as TGTGCCAGCAGCCAAGATCGACTAGCGAACACCTACGAGCAGTACTTC. Its translation is CASSQDRLANTYEQYF. V gene TRBV14 combines with J gene TRBJ2-7, with TRBD2 identical over 8 bases. This CDR3 is built from 16 residues. With 0 bases clipped from V and 2 bases from J, the junction kept 6 bases outside the gene matches. Germline V gene lookup returns CDR1 SGHDN and CDR2 FVKESK.

The chain carries TRBV2 and TRBJ1-6, with 7 bases that match TRBD1. Germline values: CDR1 SNHLY, CDR2 FYNNEI. This CDR3 contains 16 residues. Germline trimming cut 6 bases from V and 3 bases from J; bases unmatched to any gene: 8. This CDR3 is CASRKGARDYNSPLHF. Written as DNA, the CDR3 is TGTGCCAGCAGGAAGGGGGCGCGGGACTATAATTCACCCCTCCACTTT.

This chain connects TRBV28 to TRBJ2-3; 7 nucleotides agree with TRBD1. The V gene end was trimmed by 6 bases and the J gene end by 4 bases; junction bases not matched to a gene: 13. The length of the CDR3 is 16 residues. The germline CDR1 and CDR2 sequences are MDHEN and SYDVKM. The CDR3 nucleotides read TGTGCCAGCAGACTACAGACAGGGACGGGCCCAGATACGCAGTATTTT. This codes for CASRLQTGTGPDTQYF.

CDR3 in DNA: TGTGCCAGCAGTGAAGCGAGGACTAGTGGAATGGGCACAGATACGCAGTATTTT. Translated: CASSEARTSGMGTDTQYF. This chain connects TRBV6-1 to TRBJ2-3; 7 positions agree with TRBD2. V lost 0 bases and J lost 1; bases outside the gene matches: 10. The CDR3 has 18 residues. Per germline, CDR1 MNHNS and CDR2 SASEGT.

Concerning this clone: The same CDR3 is also encoded by other DNA sequences in this sample. The CDR3 nucleotides are TGTGCCAGCTCACCAGACTCGGGGGAGCAGTACTTC. Translated: CASSPDSGEQYF. The chain is built from TRBV18 and TRBJ2-7; TRBD2 might be the D (5 bases). V dropped 2 bases and J dropped 7 bases, with 9 bases sitting between them. This CDR3 has 12 residues. CDR1 and CDR2 (germline): KGHSH, LQKENI.